This entry lists 14 T cell receptor beta chains sequenced from one sample in a study of vaccination and CD4 T cells after COVID-19. Described treatment: approximately nine-day PBMC culture with coronavirus spike peptide pools or control peptides (ViraFEST assay). Collection of the unexposed donor's CD4+ T cells took place before the COVID-19 pandemic (2011-2018). The antigens for these receptors are not known. Sequenced with the Oncomine TCR Beta short-read assay was DNA taken from cultured CD4+ T cells. TCRdb ran MiXCR on the PCR reads and lists one entry per CDR3 protein. The sample lists 7,000 to 8,500 distinct CDR3 sequences; under 60% were seen once. The sequencing sample was made of CD4+ T cells from blood, cultured in vitro. The receptors stem from a human donor in good health.

In nucleotides, the CDR3 is TGTGCCAGCAGCTTCAGGGGGCTCTCTGGAAACACCATATATTTT. Its protein is CASSFRGLSGNTIYF. V is TRBV7-2 and J is TRBJ1-3; 8 bases are shared with TRBD1. V was clipped by 3 bases and J by 0 bases; unmatched bases: 1. Looked up from germline, CDR1 is SGHTA and CDR2 is FQGNSA. There are 15 residues in the CDR3.

V usage is TRBV6-1 and J usage is TRBJ2-7, with D possibly matching TRBD2 (6 bases). Per the germline V gene, CDR1 is MNHNS and CDR2 is SASEGT. The ends were cut back, 7 bases at V and 3 bases at J, with 19 bases in the middle. This CDR3 region has 15 residues. The CDR3 spells CASNLRWGVSYEQYF. The CDR3 DNA reads as TGTGCCAGCAACCTCCGGTGGGGGGTCAGCTACGAGCAGTACTTC.

V gene TRBV19 combines with J gene TRBJ1-1; TRBD1 matches 7 bases. The germline gives CDR1 LNHDA, CDR2 SQIVND (reference sequence). The CDR3 spans 15 residues. With 6 bases clipped from V and 1 base from J, the junction kept 8 bases outside the gene matches. The CDR3 nucleotides read TGTGCCAGTAGCCGACAGGGAGGGACGAACACTGAAGCTTTCTTT. The encoded protein is CASSRQGGTNTEAFF. The variable domain in full, completed from reference TRBV19 and TRBJ1-1, reads DGGITQSPKYLFRKEGQNVTLSCEQNLNHDAMYWYRQDPGQGLRLIYYSQIVNDFQKGDIAEGYSVSREKKESFPLTVTSAQKNPTAFYLCASSRQGGTNTEAFFGQGTRLTVV.

The CDR3 is CASSPQENTEAFF. CDR3 DNA: TGTGCCAGCAGTCCCCAGGAGAACACTGAAGCTTTCTTT. This chain links TRBV12-3 or TRBV12-4 with TRBJ1-1; D is uncertain. The V end lost 5 bases, the J end lost 1 base, and 8 bases lay between the germline ends. The CDR3 runs to 13 residues.

The chain joins TRBV20-1 to TRBJ1-1; 7 bases are shared with TRBD1. Germline V gene lookup returns CDR1 DFQATT and CDR2 SNEGSKA (reference sequence). The CDR3 consists of 12 residues. After removal of 6 bases from V and 7 bases from J, the junction contained 8 bases not matched to a gene. CDR3 DNA sequence: TGCAGTGCCTACAGGGGAGCGGGTGAAGCTTTCTTT. As protein: CSAYRGAGEAFF.

This chain connects TRBV19 to TRBJ1-1; D unresolved. Germline-derived CDR1 and CDR2 are LNHDA and SQIVND (reference sequence). Trimming took off 6 bases at V and 4 bases at J, with 15 bases between the two ends. This CDR3 region has 14 residues. As DNA, the CDR3 is TGTGCCAGTAGCCACATTTGGCGGGGCACTGAAGCTTTCTTT. Residues: CASSHIWRGTEAFF.

V usage is TRBV6-1 and J usage is TRBJ2-5; TRBD2 agrees at 12 bases. The J segment lost 4 bases and the V segment lost 5 bases, leaving 8 bases of the junction unmatched. CDR3 length equals 16 residues. CDR1 and CDR2 (germline): MNHNS, SASEGT. Written as DNA, the CDR3 is TGTGCCAGCAGTACACAGACTAGCGGGAGTCGAGAGACCCAGTACTTC. This translates into CASSTQTSGSRETQYF.

The chain links TRBV18 to TRBJ1-6; 11 bases are shared with TRBD1. Germline V gives CDR1 KGHSH, CDR2 LQKENI. This CDR3 spans 17 amino acids. V was clipped by 2 bases and J by 5 bases; unmatched bases: 5. Written as DNA, the CDR3 is TGTGCCAGCTCACCAATGGGACAGGGGGTACATAATTCACCCCTCCACTTT. This translates into CASSPMGQGVHNSPLHF. Based on the CDR3 plus reference TRBV18 and TRBJ1-6, the full variable domain is NAGVMQNPRHLVRRRGQEARLRCSPMKGHSHVYWYRQLPEEGLKFMVYLQKENIIDESGMPKERFSAEFPKEGPSILRIQQVVRGDSAAYFCASSPMGQGVHNSPLHFGNGTRLTVT.

This clonotype was detected only a few times. The chain is built from TRBV30 and TRBJ1-1; D is unresolved. Between the trimmed V and J ends, which lost 2 bases and 0 bases, there was a span of 4 bases. Germline V gene lookup returns CDR1 GTSNPN and CDR2 SVGIG (reference sequence). The CDR3 length is 12 residues. The CDR3 nucleotides are TGTGCCTGGAGTAGGGTGAACACTGAAGCTTTCTTT. Translated: CAWSRVNTEAFF.

The V and J genes are TRBV29-1 and TRBJ2-3; perhaps TRBD2 as D (6 bases). Germline V gene sequence: CDR1 SQVTM, CDR2 ANQGSEA. CDR3 length: 14 residues. Trimming shortened V by 2 bases and J by 5 bases, and 14 bases separated the two germline ends. The CDR3 coding sequence is TGCAGCGTTGAAAGAACGGGAGTGTTAGATACGCAGTATTTT. Encoded protein: CSVERTGVLDTQYF.

The chain recombines TRBV6-5 with TRBJ1-3; weak D call: TRBD1 (5 bases). This CDR3 contains 16 residues. Per the germline V gene, CDR1 is MNHEY and CDR2 is SVGAGI. Trimming cost V 0 bases and J 3 bases, with 12 bases left between them. CDR3 nucleotides: TGTGCCAGCAGTTACTCTAGGGGTGATGGTGGAAACACCATATATTTT. This sequence encodes CASSYSRGDGGNTIYF.

This clonotype showed up just a few times. The chain has TRBV19 and TRBJ2-2; D call uncertain. The CDR3 spans 14 residues. Trimming left V 4 bases short and J 0 bases short, with 6 bases between. CDR1 and CDR2 (germline): LNHDA, SQIVND (reference sequence). Written as DNA, the CDR3 is TGTGCCAGTAGTAGCGGACCGAACACCGGGGAGCTGTTTTTT. It is translated as CASSSGPNTGELFF. The whole variable domain, remainder taken from reference TRBV19 and TRBJ2-2, is DGGITQSPKYLFRKEGQNVTLSCEQNLNHDAMYWYRQDPGQGLRLIYYSQIVNDFQKGDIAEGYSVSREKKESFPLTVTSAQKNPTAFYLCASSSGPNTGELFFGEGSRLTVL.

In its sample, this clonotype was seen a few times. The chain carries TRBV6-1 and TRBJ1-3; no reliable D call. Germline V gene lookup returns CDR1 MNHNS and CDR2 SASEGT. The ends were cut back, 4 bases at V and 3 bases at J, with 7 bases in the middle. The CDR3 runs to 13 residues. The CDR3 bases are TGTGCCAGCAGTGCAGAATTTGGAAACACCATATATTTT. It yields the protein CASSAEFGNTIYF.

This clonotype was seen only once. The chain links TRBV29-1 to TRBJ2-5, with a possible D match to TRBD1 (6 bases). V was clipped by 7 bases and J by 6 bases, with 15 bases between them. Germline assignment: CDR1 SQVTM and CDR2 ANQGSEA. The CDR3 is made up of 12 amino acids. The CDR3 region is CSATGVTKTQYF. For the CDR3, the DNA is TGCAGCGCGACAGGAGTTACGAAGACCCAGTACTTC.